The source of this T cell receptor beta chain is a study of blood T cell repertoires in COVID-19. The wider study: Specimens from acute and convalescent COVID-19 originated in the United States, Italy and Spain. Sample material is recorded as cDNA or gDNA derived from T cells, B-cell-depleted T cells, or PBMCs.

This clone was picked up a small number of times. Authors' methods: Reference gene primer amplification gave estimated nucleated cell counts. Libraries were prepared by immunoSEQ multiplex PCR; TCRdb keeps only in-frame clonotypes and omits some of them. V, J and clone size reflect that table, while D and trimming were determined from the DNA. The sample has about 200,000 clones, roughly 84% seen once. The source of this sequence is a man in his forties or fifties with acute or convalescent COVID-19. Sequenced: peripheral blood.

CDR3 sequence (DNA): TGTGCCAGTAGTCCATGGACAGGGAGAGATACGCAGTATTTT. Translation: CASSPWTGRDTQYF. The chain is built from TRBV19 and TRBJ2-3; 8 positions agree with TRBD1. The CDR3 length is 14 residues. Germline values: CDR1 LNHDA, CDR2 SQIVND (reference sequence). V shed 5 bases and J 5 bases; nucleotides not matched to a gene: 6.